Described below is a single T cell receptor (beta chain) sequence and its context. As yet, its antigen is unknown. In germline, CDR1 is SGDLS, CDR2 YYNGEE. The CDR3 has 17 amino acids. The V and J ends lost 0 bases and 1 base, in that order; junction bases with no gene match: 6. The data belong to a study of cytomegalovirus exposure and HLA in healthy donors. Study in general: Samples from HLA-typed donors yielded about 85 million unique TCRs in an early data release.

The primer mix had 60 Vbeta and 13 Jbeta primers. The repertoire was sequenced with immunoSEQ multiplex PCR; TCRdb's copy has only in-frame clones and lacks some. Of more than 200,000 clones listed, approximately 70% are singletons. General study findings and limits: HLA allele associations emerged for roughly 17,000 TCR beta sequences in a later analysis, at 0.05 false discovery rate. It was likely that a cluster of highly shared sequence variants was a sequencing artifact.

The V gene is TRBV9, the J gene TRBJ2-2, with TRBD2 identical over 7 bases. This TCR was recovered from a man aged 40-49 years in good health and CMV-seropositive. Sequencing was performed on PBMCs. CDR3 protein: CASSVEPAGLNTGELFF. The CDR3 coding sequence is TGTGCCAGCAGCGTAGAGCCAGCGGGACTGAACACCGGGGAGCTGTTTTTT.